This paragraph covers one T cell receptor (beta chain) sequence. The repertoire was sequenced with immunoSEQ multiplex PCR; TCRdb's copy has only in-frame clones and lacks some. This repertoire shows under 70,000 clones, approximately 90% found once; its top ten account for 0.6% to 0.9%. This specimen comes from a study of T cell changes during pregnancy in multiple sclerosis. V was pared by 2 bases and J by 9 bases, with 7 bases of the junction left unmatched. This CDR3 spans 16 amino acids. From germline, CDR1 is MNHNS and CDR2 SASEGT. This sequence originates from a female donor with multiple sclerosis, enrolled in a pregnancy study. Sample: CD4+ T cells from peripheral blood mononuclear cells, taken in the first trimester of pregnancy. V usage is TRBV6-1 and J usage is TRBJ2-1; the match to TRBD2 covers 13 bases. CDR3 loop: CASSEQLAGGRSEQFF. The CDR3 DNA sequence: TGTGCCAGCAGTGAACAACTAGCGGGGGGGCGGAGTGAGCAGTTCTTC.